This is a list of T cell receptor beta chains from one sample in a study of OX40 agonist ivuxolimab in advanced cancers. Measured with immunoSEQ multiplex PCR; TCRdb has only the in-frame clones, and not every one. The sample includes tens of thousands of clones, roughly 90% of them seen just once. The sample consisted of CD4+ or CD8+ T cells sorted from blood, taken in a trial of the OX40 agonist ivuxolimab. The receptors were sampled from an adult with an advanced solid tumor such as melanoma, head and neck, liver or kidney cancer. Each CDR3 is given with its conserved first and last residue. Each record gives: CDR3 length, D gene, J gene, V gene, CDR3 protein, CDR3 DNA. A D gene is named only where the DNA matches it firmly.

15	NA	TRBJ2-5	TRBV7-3	CASSINGQYQETQYF	TGTGCCAGCAGCATAAACGGACAGTACCAAGAGACCCAGTACTTC
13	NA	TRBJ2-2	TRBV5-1	CASSQPPAGELFF	TGCGCCAGCAGCCAACCCCCGGCCGGGGAGCTGTTTTTT
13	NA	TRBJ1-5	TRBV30	CAWNALGGQPQHF	TGTGCCTGGAACGCCCTGGGGGGGCAGCCCCAGCATTTT
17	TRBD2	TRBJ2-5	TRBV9	CASSVGSSGSSQETQYF	TGTGCCAGCAGCGTAGGTAGTAGCGGGAGTTCTCAAGAGACCCAGTACTTC
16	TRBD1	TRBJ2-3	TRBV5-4	CASTPGGGTGADTQYF	TGTGCCAGCACTCCCGGTGGGGGGACAGGGGCAGATACGCAGTATTTT
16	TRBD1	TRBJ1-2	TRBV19	CASGTDSRQGGSGYTF	TGTGCCAGTGGGACCGATTCCAGACAGGGGGGATCTGGCTACACCTTC
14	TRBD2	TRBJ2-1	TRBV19	CASSTPGLAGEQFF	TGTGCCAGTAGTACCCCGGGACTAGCAGGCGAGCAGTTCTTC
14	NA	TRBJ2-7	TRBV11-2	CASSFNGGSYEQYF	TGTGCCAGCAGCTTTAACGGGGGTTCCTACGAGCAGTACTTC
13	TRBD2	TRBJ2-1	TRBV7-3	CASGEGSWDEQFF	TGTGCCAGCGGGGAGGGATCCTGGGATGAGCAGTTCTTC
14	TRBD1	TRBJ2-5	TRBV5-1	CASSDDRGGKTQYF	TGCGCCAGCAGCGACGACAGGGGCGGAAAGACCCAGTACTTC
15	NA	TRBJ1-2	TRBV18	CASSPRDTLNYGYTF	TGTGCCAGCTCTCCCCGGGACACATTAAACTATGGCTACACCTTC
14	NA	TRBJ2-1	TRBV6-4	CASSEVGQGKGQFF	TGTGCCAGCAGTGAAGTTGGCCAGGGGAAGGGGCAGTTCTTC
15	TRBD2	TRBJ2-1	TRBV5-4	CASSSPGLVHNEQFF	TGTGCCAGCAGCTCACCCGGACTAGTACACAATGAGCAGTTCTTC
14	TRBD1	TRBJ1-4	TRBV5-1	CASRAGTGNEKLFF	TGCGCCAGCAGGGCGGGGACAGGGAATGAAAAACTGTTTTTT
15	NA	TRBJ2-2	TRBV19	CASSMWEAVNGELFF	TGTGCCAGTAGTATGTGGGAGGCAGTTAACGGGGAGCTGTTTTTT
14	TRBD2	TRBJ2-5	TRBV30	CAWSGGLAKETQYF	TGTGCCTGGAGTGGGGGACTAGCGAAAGAGACCCAGTACTTC
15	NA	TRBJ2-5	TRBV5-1	CASSREGGVQETQYF	TGCGCCAGCAGCCGCGAGGGGGGAGTCCAAGAGACCCAGTACTTC